Shown below are 10 T cell receptor beta chains from a single sample sequenced in a study of blood T cell repertoires in COVID-19. TCRdb's table, derived via immunoSEQ multiplex PCR, lists solely in-frame clones and lacks some. The top ten clones hold about 5% of a sample with some 210,000 clones, about nine tenths of them seen once. The sequenced sample was peripheral blood. These receptors all stem from a woman aged 40-49 years with acute or convalescent COVID-19.

V usage is TRBV12-5 and J usage is TRBJ1-1; D is possibly TRBD1 (6 bases). Germline-derived CDR1 and CDR2 are LGHNT and FRNRAP. CDR3 length equals 17 residues. The ends were cut back, 0 bases at V and 1 base at J, with 15 bases in the middle. This chain's CDR3 is CASGLVLGGGRNTEAFF. Written as DNA, the CDR3 is TGTGCTAGTGGTTTGGTTCTGGGGGGGGGCAGGAACACTGAAGCTTTCTTT. Drawing the rest from reference TRBV12-5 and TRBJ1-1, the complete variable domain is DARVTQTPRHKVTEMGQEVTMRCQPILGHNTVFWYRQTMMQGLELLAYFRNRAPLDDSGMPKDRFSAEMPDATLATLKIQPSEPRDSAVYFCASGLVLGGGRNTEAFFGQGTRLTVV.

The chain has TRBV27 and TRBJ1-6; D is unclear. The CDR3 covers 15 residues. CDR1 is MNHEY and CDR2 is SMNVEV in the germline V gene (reference sequence). V was pared by 5 bases and J by 7 bases, with 15 bases between. The CDR3 here is CASSPGRVGNSPLHF. The DNA for the CDR3 is TGTGCCAGCAGTCCCGGGCGGGTCGGGAATTCACCCCTCCACTTT.

This chain uses TRBV18 with TRBJ1-1; 8 bases agree with TRBD1. The germline gives CDR1 KGHSH, CDR2 LQKENI. The CDR3 runs 17 residues. V was pared by 2 bases and J by 4 bases, with 12 bases of the junction left unmatched. The CDR3 DNA reads TGTGCCAGCTCACCAGGGACAGGCCGGGGTATAGGCACTGAAGCTTTCTTT. This encodes CASSPGTGRGIGTEAFF. The variable domain in full, with the rest retrieved from reference TRBV18 and TRBJ1-1, is NAGVMQNPRHLVRRRGQEARLRCSPMKGHSHVYWYRQLPEEGLKFMVYLQKENIIDESGMPKERFSAEFPKEGPSILRIQQVVRGDSAAYFCASSPGTGRGIGTEAFFGQGTRLTVV.

This sequence joins TRBV3-1 (or the pseudogene TRBV3-2) and TRBJ2-3, with D maybe TRBD2 (7 bases). With 3 bases removed from V and 1 base from J, the gap between germline ends came to 14 bases. This CDR3 has 16 amino acids. Germline CDR1 is LGHDT and CDR2 is YNNKEL (reference sequence). Here the CDR3 reads CASSQGGRPGTDTQYF. CDR3 bases: TGTGCCAGCAGCCAGGGGGGGCGGCCGGGCACAGATACGCAGTATTTT.

This chain connects TRBV15 to TRBJ1-3; the D is unclear. Germline assignment: CDR1 LNHNV and CDR2 YYDKDF (reference sequence). V dropped 0 bases and J dropped 0 bases, with 9 bases sitting between them. CDR3 length equals 16 residues. In DNA, the CDR3 is TGTGCCACCAGCAGAGATCCAGGCAACTCTGGAAACACCATATATTTT. This translates into CATSRDPGNSGNTIYF.

This chain connects TRBV7-9 to TRBJ1-1; D not certain. CDR1 is SEHNR and CDR2 is FQNEAQ in the germline V gene (reference sequence). V was clipped by 4 bases and J by 5 bases, with 8 bases between them. This CDR3 spans 12 amino acids. DNA for the CDR3: TGTGCCAGCAGCTATGGGCAGACTGAAGCTTTCTTT. Residues: CASSYGQTEAFF. Together with reference TRBV7-9 and TRBJ1-1, the CDR3 gives the full variable domain: DTGVSQNPRHKITKRGQNVTFRCDPISEHNRLYWYRQTLGQGPEFLTYFQNEAQLEKSRLLSDRFSAERPKGSFSTLEIQRTEQGDSAMYLCASSYGQTEAFFGQGTRLTVV.

The V and J genes are TRBV7-2 and TRBJ1-4; a weak D match, TRBD1 (5 bases). Germline V gene lookup returns CDR1 SGHTA and CDR2 FQGNSA. V was cut by 0 bases and J by 7 bases, with 9 bases left in between. The CDR3 consists of 14 residues. CDR3 in DNA: TGTGCCAGCAGCTTAGCTCAGGGACTTGAAAAACTGTTTTTT. Its protein is CASSLAQGLEKLFF.

The count of this clone is one. The chain joins TRBV11-2 to TRBJ1-3; 9 nucleotides align to TRBD1. This CDR3 region has 18 residues. V gave up 5 bases and J gave up 4 bases; unmatched junction bases: 15. Germline assignment: CDR1 SGHAT and CDR2 FQNNGV. In DNA form, the CDR3 reads TGTGCCAGCAGCCTATCTCCCGGGACAGGGACTTCAGGAAACACCATATATTTT. Amino acid sequence: CASSLSPGTGTSGNTIYF.

The chain recombines TRBV5-1 with TRBJ1-5; tentatively, D is TRBD1 (5 bases). The CDR3 consists of 15 residues. Between the trimmed V and J ends, which lost 4 bases and 5 bases, there was a span of 16 bases. Per the germline V gene, CDR1 is SGHRS and CDR2 is YFSETQ. The CDR3 DNA reads as TGCGCCAGCAGCCTGGAGGGGCCCTGGGATCAGCCCCAGCATTTT. As protein: CASSLEGPWDQPQHF. Full variable domain (rest looked up from reference TRBV5-1 and TRBJ1-5): KAGVTQTPRYLIKTRGQQVTLSCSPISGHRSVSWYQQTPGQGLQFLFEYFSETQRNKGNFPGRFSGRQFSNSRSEMNVSTLELGDSALYLCASSLEGPWDQPQHFGDGTRLSIL.

This chain links TRBV18 with TRBJ2-7; 8 bases align to TRBD1. The V gene end was trimmed by 3 bases and the J gene end by 6 bases; junction bases not matched to a gene: 7. Germline-derived CDR1 and CDR2 are KGHSH and LQKENI. The CDR3 runs to 14 residues. The CDR3 coding sequence is TGTGCCAGCTCACCGGTCAGGGGGCCGGGCGAGCAGTACGTC. Residues: CASSPVRGPGEQYV.